This T cell receptor (beta chain) is from a study of shared clonotypes between healthy human individuals. The method was immunoSEQ multiplex PCR; TCRdb's version includes in-frame clones alone and lacks a portion of them. The sample includes hundreds of thousands of clones, roughly 72% of them seen just once. The V gene's germline CDR1 is SGHNT and CDR2 YYREEE (reference sequence). Trimming took off 4 bases at V and 3 bases at J, with 17 bases between the two ends. The length of the CDR3 is 15 residues. The receptor was derived from a woman aged 25 to 45 in good health. Sequencing was done on a sample of memory CD4+ T cells sorted from blood. The subset: CD45RA-negative fraction. V is TRBV5-4 and J is TRBJ2-7; D call uncertain. The DNA of the CDR3 is TGTGCCAGCAGCCCTCCGGGTGTACCGGACTACGAGCAGTACTTC. This translates into CASSPPGVPDYEQYF.